The rows below give T cell receptor beta chains drawn from one sample of a study of cytomegalovirus exposure and HLA in healthy donors. Clones were read by immunoSEQ multiplex PCR, and TCRdb kept only the in-frame ones, dropping some. The sample lists over 150,000 clones, under 90% occurring once. Sequencing input: PBMCs. The source is a man aged 25-40 years in good health and CMV-seronegative. CDR3s include the opening cysteine and the closing phenylalanine or tryptophan. Fields, in order: J gene, clone size, V gene, D gene, CDR3 DNA, CDR3 protein. The D gene is left open where the match is weak. Some rows mark clone size as missing; the rest say once, few, many or name a class of expanded clone.

>TRBJ2-2|-|TRBV18|-
TGTGCCAGCTCACCTCTTAACACCGGGGAGCTGTTTTTT
CASSPLNTGELFF
>TRBJ1-1|-|TRBV7-8|TRBD1
TGTGCCAGCAGCTTAGAGAGACAGGGATATACTGAAGCTTTCTTT
CASSLERQGYTEAFF
>TRBJ1-1|-|TRBV29-1|-
TGCAGCGTTGAATTCCGCCTACTGGGCCGCGCATCGAACACTGAAGCTTTCTTT
CSVEFRLLGRASNTEAFF
>TRBJ2-5|-|TRBV9|TRBD2
TGTGCCAGCAGCTTAGGGACTAGCGGGGGGTTCCAAGAGACCCAGTACTTC
CASSLGTSGGFQETQYF
>TRBJ2-3|once|TRBV7-9|-
TGTGCCAGCAGCTTTGTAGGTGGACTAGATACGCAGTATTTT
CASSFVGGLDTQYF
>TRBJ2-7|-|TRBV2|TRBD1
TGTGCCAGCAGGGGGGACAGGGGGGACTACGAGCAGTACTTC
CASRGDRGDYEQYF
>TRBJ2-7|-|TRBV5-1|TRBD2
TGCGCCAGCAGCACCTCGGGAGGGGCAAGGTCCTACGAGCAGTACTTC
CASSTSGGARSYEQYF
>TRBJ1-1|-|TRBV6-1|-
TGTGCCAGCGCCTACTCCGAAGCTTTCTTT
CASAYSEAFF
>TRBJ2-7|-|TRBV6-1|TRBD2
TGTGCCAGCAGCCCTGGACTAGCGGAATCCTACGAGCAGTACTTC
CASSPGLAESYEQYF
>TRBJ1-2|once|TRBV27|-
TGTGCCAGCAGTCCGTCCTCCGGGGAGGTCCTCTATGGCTACACCTTC
CASSPSSGEVLYGYTF
>TRBJ1-5|-|TRBV6-6|-
TGTGCCAGCGGTCAAGGGGGTCAGCCCCAGCATTTT
CASGQGGQPQHF
>TRBJ1-1|few|TRBV6-4|-
TGTGCCAGCAGCCCCAGGGGCGACACTGAAGCTTTCTTT
CASSPRGDTEAFF
>TRBJ2-3|few|TRBV9|-
TGTGCCAGCAGCGTGAGGCGCACAGATACGCAGTATTTT
CASSVRRTDTQYF
>TRBJ2-7|-|TRBV7-9|TRBD1
TGTGCCAGCAGTCATCCACGGGACAGGGGATCCTACGAGCAGTACTTC
CASSHPRDRGSYEQYF
>TRBJ1-2|few|TRBV28|TRBD1
TGTGCCAGCAGTCCCCCCGCGGGACAGGGTCGAGGCTACACCTTC
CASSPPAGQGRGYTF
>TRBJ2-5|-|TRBV2|-
TGTGCCAGCAAAGAAAGGGGAGGGGGAGAGACCCAGTACTTC
CASKERGGGETQYF
>TRBJ1-4|once|TRBV9|-
TGTGCCAGCAGCGTAGGGGTCTCGGGGGACGGTGAAAAACTGTTTTTT
CASSVGVSGDGEKLFF
>TRBJ1-6|-|TRBV9|TRBD1
TGTGCCAGCAGCGCTCGACAGGGCAATAATTCACCCCTCCACTTT
CASSARQGNNSPLHF
>TRBJ2-7|-|TRBV9|-
TGTGCCAGCAGCGGTAGGGGCAGACCTTACGAGCAGTACTTC
CASSGRGRPYEQYF
>TRBJ1-1|-|TRBV4-1|TRBD1
TGCGCCAGCAGCCAGTCCCCGGGGGGACAGGGTTCATTCACCTCATTAGGAGCTTTCTTT
CASSQSPGGQGSFTSLGAFF
>TRBJ1-2|-|TRBV6-1|-
TGTGTCGTACCAAGGGGGTACTATGGCTACACCTTC
CVVPRGYYGYTF
>TRBJ2-3|once|TRBV11-2|-
TGTGCCAGCAGCTTAGCCCTAAGGGCAACAGGCCCGTATTTT
CASSLALRATGPYF
>TRBJ1-4|-|TRBV7-8|-
TGTGCCAGCAGCTTAGCGCTGGGGGAGGGTAGTGAAAAACTGTTTTTT
CASSLALGEGSEKLFF
>TRBJ2-3|-|TRBV19|TRBD1
TGTGCCAGTACCCGGGACAGGGGGCTCGCCACAGATACGCAGTATTTT
CASTRDRGLATDTQYF
>TRBJ2-7|-|TRBV5-6|-
TGTGCCAGCAGCGCTATTCATCTCCAGCACTACGAGCAGTACTTC
CASSAIHLQHYEQYF
>TRBJ2-5|-|TRBV5-4|TRBD2
TGTGCCAGCAGCTTGAGGATCGGGGGGGCGCAGACCCAGTACTTC
CASSLRIGGAQTQYF
>TRBJ2-7|-|TRBV19|TRBD1
TGTGCCAGTACCCTACCTCCGAGGGACAGGTCCTACGAGCAGTACTTC
CASTLPPRDRSYEQYF
>TRBJ1-5|few|TRBV6-6|-
TGTGCCAGCAGTTACTTAGGGGTCCAGCCCCAGCATTTT
CASSYLGVQPQHF
>TRBJ2-1|-|TRBV5-8|-
TGTGCCAGCAGCTTGGCCCCGACACTCTACAATGAGCAGTTCTTC
CASSLAPTLYNEQFF
>TRBJ1-3|-|TRBV7-3|-
TGTGCCAGCAGTTCAGGGCCCGGAAACACCATATATTTT
CASSSGPGNTIYF
>TRBJ2-7|-|TRBV20-1|-
TGCAGTGCTGGGGCGGCTGTGCAGTACTTC
CSAGAAVQYF
>TRBJ2-7|few|TRBV5-1|TRBD2
TGCGCCAGCAGCTACCCGGGAGGGCTACCATCCTACGAGCAGTACTTC
CASSYPGGLPSYEQYF
>TRBJ2-6|-|TRBV28|-
TGTGCCAGCCAACTAACGGAAAACTCTGGGGCCAACGTCCTGACTTTC
CASQLTENSGANVLTF
>TRBJ1-5|-|TRBV28|-
TGTGCCAGCAGCCCCCCAGGGGATGTCCAGCCCCAGCATTTT
CASSPPGDVQPQHF
>TRBJ1-1|-|TRBV5-8|-
TGTGCCAGCAGCTTGGGGAGCCGGGGAGGGGCGACTGAAGCTTTCTTT
CASSLGSRGGATEAFF
>TRBJ2-7|-|TRBV28|-
TGTGCCAGCAGTTTCGCGTCAGGGAATGAAGAGCAGTACTTC
CASSFASGNEEQYF
>TRBJ2-3|-|TRBV27|-
TGTGCCAGCAGCACAGACACAGATACGCAGTATTTT
CASSTDTDTQYF
>TRBJ2-3|-|TRBV30|-
TGTGCCTGGAGCGTCGGGGGAGATACGCAGTATTTT
CAWSVGGDTQYF
>TRBJ2-7|-|TRBV4-1|-
TGCGCCAGCAGCCAAGAGGGAGACTACTACGAGCAGTACTTC
CASSQEGDYYEQYF
>TRBJ1-2|-|TRBV27|TRBD1
TGTGCCAGCAGTTTATCGGGACAGGGAGGTAGCTATGGCTACACCTTC
CASSLSGQGGSYGYTF
>TRBJ2-7|-|TRBV11-3|TRBD1
TGTGCCAGCAGCTTTGCAGGGGGTTCCTACGAGCAGTACTTC
CASSFAGGSYEQYF
>TRBJ1-1|-|TRBV29-1|-
TGCAGCGTTGCCCTTATGGTACAAGAAGCTTTCTTT
CSVALMVQEAFF
>TRBJ2-1|-|TRBV1|-
TGCACCAGCAGCCAAGTCGCAGGGGTACACAATGAGCAGTTCTTC
CTSSQVAGVHNEQFF
>TRBJ2-5|-|TRBV6-5|-
TGTGCCAGCAGCCCCCAGCGGGTCCCACGGGAGACCCAGTACTTC
CASSPQRVPRETQYF
>TRBJ1-3|-|TRBV7-2|-
TGTGCCAGCAGCTTAGTGGGCAGTGAGGGAAACACCATATATTTT
CASSLVGSEGNTIYF
>TRBJ1-5|-|TRBV6-1|TRBD1
TGTGCCAGCAAGGGACAGGGAAATAGCAATCAGCCCCAGCATTTT
CASKGQGNSNQPQHF
>TRBJ1-5|-|TRBV2|-
TGTGCCAGCAATCAGGGTTATAGCAATCAGCCCCAGCATTTT
CASNQGYSNQPQHF
>TRBJ2-3|-|TRBV5-1|TRBD2
TGCGCCAGCAGTTACGACGGGACTATCCACACAGATACGCAGTATTTT
CASSYDGTIHTDTQYF